This is a list of T cell receptor beta chains from one sample in a study of cytomegalovirus exposure and HLA in healthy donors. Some clones are missing from TCRdb's copy, which holds only in-frame ones; the method was immunoSEQ multiplex PCR. The table has about 160,000 clones, 88% seen once. The sample was PBMCs. These receptors were taken from a man younger than 30 in good health and CMV-seronegative. Both conserved end residues are part of each CDR3. Each record gives: J gene, clone size, V gene, D gene, CDR3 protein, CDR3 DNA. The D gene is left open where the match is weak. Rows give clone size only sometimes, using once, few, many, or a class for an expanded clone.

>TRBJ1-2|NA|TRBV11-2|NA
CASSLSSDSVYGYTF
TGTGCCAGCAGCTTATCGTCCGACAGCGTCTATGGCTACACCTTC
>TRBJ2-1|NA|TRBV5-4|TRBD2
CASSLGGTTTPGEQFF
TGTGCCAGCAGCTTGGGTGGGACTACCACCCCCGGTGAGCAGTTCTTC
>TRBJ2-1|once|TRBV28|NA
CASTKRQYNEQFF
TGTGCCAGCACAAAGCGACAGTACAATGAGCAGTTCTTC
>TRBJ2-1|NA|TRBV28|TRBD2
CASSFPSGTSGSSYNEQFF
TGTGCCAGCAGTTTCCCCTCCGGGACTAGCGGGAGCTCCTACAATGAGCAGTTCTTC
>TRBJ1-2|NA|TRBV4-1|TRBD1
CASSPQGAGDGYTF
TGCGCCAGCAGCCCACAGGGGGCGGGGGATGGCTACACCTTC
>TRBJ2-3|NA|TRBV2|NA
CASSERRLAMWTDTQYF
TGTGCCAGCAGTGAACGTCGTCTAGCTATGTGGACAGATACGCAGTATTTT
>TRBJ1-2|once|TRBV30|TRBD1
CAWTDRGLYGYTF
TGTGCCTGGACTGACAGGGGGCTATATGGCTACACCTTC
>TRBJ1-1|NA|TRBV5-1|TRBD1
CASSAGDRENTEAFF
TGCGCCAGCAGCGCGGGGGACAGGGAGAACACTGAAGCTTTCTTT
>TRBJ1-5|NA|TRBV5-1|NA
CASSGGEANQPQHF
TGCGCCAGCAGCGGTGGGGAGGCCAATCAGCCCCAGCATTTT
>TRBJ2-6|NA|TRBV4-3|NA
CASSQDGGRGVWSGANVLTF
TGCGCCAGCAGCCAAGACGGGGGCAGGGGGGTCTGGTCTGGGGCCAACGTCCTGACTTTC
>TRBJ2-7|once|TRBV7-9|NA
CASSPFVGTPGYEQYF
TGTGCCAGCAGTCCCTTCGTAGGCACTCCGGGTTACGAGCAGTACTTC
>TRBJ2-5|NA|TRBV18|TRBD1
CASSPDRVQETQYF
TGTGCCAGCTCACCCGACAGGGTACAAGAGACCCAGTACTTC
>TRBJ2-2|NA|TRBV4-2|NA
CASSQRQANTGELFF
TGTGCCAGCAGCCAAAGACAGGCGAACACCGGGGAGCTGTTTTTT
>TRBJ1-6|NA|TRBV5-1|TRBD1
CASSPRRQGVEPLHF
TGCGCCAGCAGCCCCAGAAGGCAGGGGGTAGAACCCCTCCACTTT
>TRBJ1-1|NA|TRBV4-3|NA
CASSQDWEGNTEAFF
TGCGCCAGCAGCCAAGATTGGGAGGGTAACACTGAAGCTTTCTTT
>TRBJ1-2|NA|TRBV28|NA
CASSLDQRGIYTF
TGTGCCAGCAGTTTGGACCAGCGGGGTATCTACACCTTC
>TRBJ1-6|NA|TRBV28|NA
CASSLTGYPTLHF
TGTGCCAGCAGTCTAACAGGGTATCCCACCCTCCACTTT
>TRBJ1-1|once|TRBV6-1|NA
CASSEVRGNEAFF
TGTGCCAGCAGTGAAGTAAGAGGGAATGAAGCTTTCTTT
>TRBJ2-2|NA|TRBV6-5|NA
CASSPELATGELFF
TGTGCCAGCAGCCCTGAACTAGCCACCGGGGAGCTGTTTTTT
>TRBJ1-1|NA|TRBV6-5|TRBD1
CASTTDRENTEAFF
TGTGCCAGCACCACGGACAGGGAAAACACTGAAGCTTTCTTT
>TRBJ1-6|NA|TRBV28|NA
CASSLRSRVNSNSPLHF
TGTGCCAGCAGTTTACGTTCCAGGGTGAACAGTAATTCACCCCTCCACTTT
>TRBJ2-1|NA|TRBV5-1|TRBD2
CASSPVLAGGSPHEQFF
TGCGCCAGCAGCCCCGTTTTGGCGGGGGGGAGCCCGCATGAGCAGTTCTTC
>TRBJ2-7|NA|TRBV18|NA
CASSQEQGFSYEQYF
TGTGCCAGCTCTCAGGAACAGGGCTTCTCCTACGAGCAGTACTTC
>TRBJ1-2|NA|TRBV6-1|TRBD1
CATRSGTGHYGYTF
TGTGCCACCCGGTCCGGGACAGGGCACTATGGCTACACCTTC
>TRBJ1-2|NA|TRBV28|TRBD1
CASSTGTGMIGGYTF
TGTGCCAGCAGCACCGGGACAGGGATGATCGGTGGCTACACCTTC
>TRBJ1-5|NA|TRBV30|NA
CAWNRDDQPQHF
TGTGCCTGGAACAGGGACGATCAGCCCCAGCATTTT
>TRBJ2-1|NA|TRBV12-5|TRBD2
CASGLARGGSSYNEQFF
TGTGCTAGTGGTTTGGCCCGCGGGGGGAGCTCCTACAATGAGCAGTTCTTC
>TRBJ2-1|NA|TRBV7-9|TRBD2
CASSLERAGGQFF
TGTGCCAGCAGCTTAGAGAGAGCGGGAGGTCAGTTCTTC
>TRBJ2-1|NA|TRBV10-1|TRBD1
CASSERTGGVYEQFF
TGCGCCAGCAGTGAACGTACAGGGGGCGTATATGAGCAGTTCTTC
>TRBJ1-4|NA|TRBV13|NA
CASSFGRTATNEKLFF
TGTGCCAGCAGCTTCGGCAGGACAGCAACTAATGAAAAACTGTTTTTT
>TRBJ1-5|NA|TRBV28|TRBD1
CASSPEDRGQDQPQHF
TGTGCCAGCAGTCCAGAGGACAGGGGGCAGGATCAGCCCCAGCATTTT
>TRBJ2-4|NA|TRBV11-3|NA
CASSSTTAGRGTKNIQYF
TGTGCCAGCAGCTCAACCACCGCCGGGAGAGGAACAAAAAACATTCAGTACTTC
>TRBJ2-1|NA|TRBV11-2|NA
CASSFGYNEQFF
TGTGCCAGCAGCTTCGGGTACAATGAGCAGTTCTTC
>TRBJ2-7|NA|TRBV11-1|TRBD2
CASSLEGSGRSEQYF
TGTGCCAGCAGCTTAGAAGGTAGCGGGAGATCCGAGCAGTACTTC
>TRBJ1-1|NA|TRBV19|NA
CASILGDKANTEAFF
TGTGCCAGTATCTTGGGGGACAAAGCGAACACTGAAGCTTTCTTT
>TRBJ2-1|NA|TRBV7-8|NA
CASRESAGAHNEQFF
TGTGCCAGCAGGGAAAGTGCGGGCGCCCACAATGAGCAGTTCTTC
>TRBJ2-2|NA|TRBV6-5|TRBD2
CASSYSALAGAGELFF
TGTGCCAGCAGTTACTCAGCCCTAGCGGGGGCCGGGGAGCTGTTTTTT
>TRBJ1-2|NA|TRBV4-2|TRBD1
CASSQEGQNYGYTF
TGTGCCAGCAGCCAAGAGGGACAGAACTATGGCTACACCTTC
>TRBJ2-1|once|TRBV27|TRBD1
CASSFRTGGYEQFF
TGTGCCAGCAGTTTTCGGACAGGGGGTTATGAGCAGTTCTTC
>TRBJ2-1|NA|TRBV11-1|TRBD2
CASSLVRLAAYDWGDEQFF
TGTGCCAGCAGCTTAGTCCGACTAGCGGCCTACGATTGGGGTGATGAGCAGTTCTTC
>TRBJ2-1|NA|TRBV6-6|TRBD1
CASRVGQGFNEQFF
TGTGCCAGCAGAGTGGGACAGGGGTTCAATGAGCAGTTCTTC
>TRBJ2-2|NA|TRBV12-5|NA
CASGLVGGSNTGELFF
TGTGCTAGTGGTTTGGTAGGAGGGTCGAACACCGGGGAGCTGTTTTTT
>TRBJ2-7|once|TRBV28|NA
CASSPAGGYEQYF
TGTGCCAGCAGCCCCGCAGGTGGATACGAGCAGTACTTC
>TRBJ1-5|NA|TRBV19|NA
CASSIAGLNQPQHF
TGTGCCAGTAGTATAGCGGGGTTAAATCAGCCCCAGCATTTT
>TRBJ2-3|NA|TRBV27|TRBD1
CASSRGYRTDTQYF
TGTGCCAGCAGCAGGGGGTACCGCACAGATACGCAGTATTTT
>TRBJ2-7|NA|TRBV23-1|NA
CASSQSVATADEQYF
TGCGCCAGCAGTCAATCGGTCGCCACCGCAGACGAGCAGTACTTC
>TRBJ1-2|NA|TRBV5-1|NA
CASSLAISDSRRGYTF
TGCGCCAGCAGCTTGGCCATTTCCGACAGCAGGCGAGGCTACACCTTC
>TRBJ2-2|few|TRBV28|NA
CASSLGGSSNTGELFF
TGTGCCAGCAGTTTAGGGGGGTCGTCAAACACCGGGGAGCTGTTTTTT
>TRBJ2-4|few|TRBV19|NA
CASSTFGIQYF
TGTGCCAGTAGTACCTTCGGCATTCAGTACTTC
>TRBJ1-2|NA|TRBV11-2|NA
CASSLRGGGILYGYTF
TGTGCCAGCAGCCTGCGAGGGGGTGGAATCCTCTATGGCTACACCTTC
>TRBJ1-2|NA|TRBV4-1|TRBD1
CASRYAGTGALTAGYTF
TGCGCCAGCAGATACGCGGGGACAGGGGCCCTTACGGCTGGCTACACCTTC
>TRBJ2-1|NA|TRBV5-1|TRBD2
CASYESSGPYNEQFF
TGCGCCAGCTACGAATCTAGCGGACCCTACAATGAGCAGTTCTTC
>TRBJ2-2|NA|TRBV4-2|TRBD1
CASSQGTGAGELFF
TGTGCCAGCAGCCAAGGGACAGGGGCCGGGGAGCTGTTTTTT
>TRBJ2-1|NA|TRBV10-3|TRBD2
CAMASGGRANEQFF
TGTGCCATGGCTAGCGGGGGGCGGGCCAATGAGCAGTTCTTC
>TRBJ1-1|NA|TRBV28|TRBD1
CASSPKTGSVEAFF
TGTGCCAGCAGTCCCAAGACAGGGTCGGTAGAAGCTTTCTTT